This T cell receptor (beta chain) was documented in a study of human T cells and chemical hapten exposure (dated by TCRdb to the early 2020s). For the study in its entirety: The libraries were sequenced as a pool, and the TCR yield per sample differed mostly because of small variations in library volumes within the pool. Each blood RNA sample was used to sequence both TCR alpha and TCR beta chains. The study tracked peripheral blood TCR repertoire changes in vivo during primary and secondary sensitization to the hapten diphenylcyclopropenone (DPC) in alopecia patients.

Libraries were prepared through RACE. The reads were generated on a NextSeq 500. During library preparation, unique molecular identifiers were attached to individual cDNA molecules so that TCRs could be counted quantitatively and reproducibly. The paper's data handling went like this. A median of roughly 99,000 TCRs per sample was observed, with a range of about 20,000 to 700,000. V, J and CDR3 annotation of the TCR reads was performed with the Decombinator software suite. For the PS versus PT1 abundance plots, all samples were subsampled to the same number of TCRs (28,000). Expanded TCRs were defined as absent before sensitization and observed at least eight times at the 2-week time point. Using fastp trimming at Q25 and MiXCR clonotype assembly, TCRdb reanalyzed the public sequencing data and kept in-frame beta chains. CDR3 protein sequences are deduplicated, and each keeps its most common genes and DNA. TCRdb's processing, not the authors' own work, is the source of the V and J calls. This sample lists around 45,000 distinct CDR3 sequences; 4% to 4.5% were detected once. The leading ten clones occupy around 5.8% of the sample.

Broad study findings and their caveats: DPC sensitization did not change the number of TCRs with a frequency above 1 in 1000, and there was no evidence of changes in global repertoire structure. After repeated subsampling, changes were observed in the strength of the expansion versus patch-test correlation and in the threshold at which the correlation became significant.

This clonotype was counted many times. Its cognate antigen has yet to be identified. Base qualities are not provided; no much larger clone lies one nucleotide away. Read against the paper, the sample's time point label means: healthy volunteer bleed at 2 weeks. Total RNA was isolated from unfractionated whole blood collected in Tempus Blood RNA tubes. Five healthy volunteers served as TCR sequencing controls and were bled at day 0, 2 weeks and 6 weeks. Its CDR3 holds 13 amino acids, cysteine through phenylalanine. Only CDR3 DNA is held: 39 bases, read in frame from base 1. V loses 4 bases at its end and J loses 5 bases; junction bases beyond the gene matches: 7. For CDR1 and CDR2, the germline V gene (reference sequence) lists DFQATT and SNEGSKA.

The sequence links TRBV20-1 to TRBJ2-5; a stretch of 7 junction bases matches TRBD1. This clonotype was sampled from a human donor in good health. Some clones in this sample may be carry-over from other donors' samples. The material sequenced was whole blood. CDR3 loop: CSAITGVGETQYF. The nucleotides are TGCAGTGCTATTACAGGGGTCGGCGAGACCCAGTACTTC.